Shown below are 23 T cell receptor beta chains from a single sample sequenced in a study of T cells in Graves' hyperthyroidism and ophthalmopathy (dated by TCRdb to the late 2010s). Library preparation was by multiplex PCR. The instrument given in TCRdb is Illumina HiSeq 2000. The TCR beta CDR3 regions were amplified from RNA transcripts. A first-round RT-PCR of the TCR CDR3 used the HTBI primer set with the Qiagen OneStep RT-PCR kit. The public reads were reprocessed in TCRdb via fastp at Q25 and MiXCR, keeping in-frame beta chains. For every CDR3 protein sequence, its rows merge into one entry that carries the most common genes and DNA. This sample has hundreds of thousands of distinct CDR3 sequences in its table, and just over 35% of those were observed once. Around 32% of the sample is taken by the ten largest. The specimen sequenced was blood. The origin of the receptors is a woman between 35 and 50 years old with Graves' hyperthyroidism.

The chain is built from TRBV28 and TRBJ1-2; possible D gene TRBD1, 6 bases. This CDR3 has 15 residues. CDR1 is MDHEN and CDR2 is SYDVKM in the germline V gene. Trimming removed 5 bases from V and 4 bases from J, with 17 bases in between. The chain's CDR3 is CASSRETGGRYGYTF. As DNA, the CDR3 is TGTGCCAGCAGTAGGGAGACAGGAGGTCGCTATGGCTACACCTTC.

On this clonotype: The junction does not match germline at one end; this may be a read error. V is TRBV20-1 and J is TRBJ2-5; D is perhaps TRBD2 (7 bases). The length of the CDR3 is 13 residues. Germline V gives CDR1 DFQATT, CDR2 SNEGSKA (reference sequence). The CDR3 is CSARDEGGGTQYF. The CDR3 DNA is TGCAGTGCCAGAGATGAGGGAGGGGGGACCCAGTACTTC.

This clonotype was detected many times. The rearrangement uses TRBV2 and TRBJ2-5; no reliable D call. Trimming took off 8 bases at V and 0 bases at J, with 4 bases between the two ends. The germline gives CDR1 SNHLY, CDR2 FYNNEI. The CDR3 covers 11 residues. The CDR3 spells CASEYQETQYF. CDR3 sequence (DNA): TGTGCCAGCGAATACCAAGAGACCCAGTACTTC. The full variable domain, rest sourced from reference TRBV2 and TRBJ2-5, is EPEVTQTPSHQVTQMGQEVILRCVPISNHLYFYWYRQILGQKVEFLVSFYNNEISEKSEIFDDQFSVERPDGSNFTLKIRSTKLEDSAMYFCASEYQETQYFGPGTRLLVL.

This rearrangement joins TRBV7-9 to TRBJ1-2; D gene uncertain. The germline V gene has CDR1 SEHNR and CDR2 FQNEAQ (reference sequence). Trimming removed 3 bases at V and 4 bases at J, with 15 bases between. The CDR3 totals 15 residues. DNA of the CDR3: TGTGCCAGCAGCTTTTCGGGTATCGGAATCTATGGCTACACCTTC. It specifies CASSFSGIGIYGYTF.

Ten or more counts support this clonotype. V and J are TRBV6-6 and TRBJ1-2; TRBD1 might be the D (5 bases). Germline-derived CDR1 and CDR2 are MNHNY and SVGAGI (reference sequence). The CDR3 length is 16 residues. V shed 5 bases and J shed 8 bases, with 24 bases lying between them. Here the CDR3 reads CASSHPRDRRIWGYTF. In nucleotides, the CDR3 is TGTGCCAGCAGTCACCCTCGGGACCGTCGTATTTGGGGCTACACCTTC.

The table lists this clonotype with many counts. The V call is TRBV6-5, the J call TRBJ2-7, with 8 bases identical to TRBD1. CDR3 size: 14 residues. CDR1 is MNHEY and CDR2 is SVGAGI in the germline V gene. V was pared by 6 bases and J by 5 bases, with 9 bases of the junction left unmatched. The CDR3 reads CASSRGQGGDEQYF. For the CDR3, the DNA is TGTGCCAGCAGCCGTGGACAGGGCGGTGACGAGCAGTACTTC.

The chain joins TRBV2 to TRBJ1-1, with D uncertain. CDR1 is SNHLY and CDR2 is FYNNEI in the germline V gene. CDR3 length: 13 residues. Trimming took 4 bases from V and 5 from J, leaving 11 bases between them. The DNA of the CDR3 is TGTGCCAGCAGTGGCTTGGCGGGAACTGAAGCTTTCTTT. Translated, it gives CASSGLAGTEAFF. Looking up the rest from reference TRBV2 and TRBJ1-1 gives the full variable domain: EPEVTQTPSHQVTQMGQEVILRCVPISNHLYFYWYRQILGQKVEFLVSFYNNEISEKSEIFDDQFSVERPDGSNFTLKIRSTKLEDSAMYFCASSGLAGTEAFFGQGTRLTVV.

J is TRBJ1-1 and V is TRBV12-3 or TRBV12-4; 10 nucleotides agree with TRBD1. CDR3 length: 15 amino acids. V was pared by 5 bases and J by 5 bases, with 8 bases of the junction left unmatched. The DNA for the CDR3 is TGTGCCAGCAGTCCGATGACAGGGGGCGCGACTGAAGCTTTCTTT. This codes for CASSPMTGGATEAFF.

This clonotype was observed at least ten times. The chain carries TRBV20-1 and TRBJ2-7; maybe TRBD2 (6 bases). Trimming shortened V by 2 bases and J by 4 bases, and 18 bases separated the two germline ends. Germline CDR1 is DFQATT and CDR2 is SNEGSKA (reference sequence). This CDR3 comprises 15 residues. The DNA for the CDR3 is TGCAGTGCTAGAAAACAGGCTCCGGGGACTTACGAGCAGTACTTC. It specifies CSARKQAPGTYEQYF.

The rearrangement uses TRBV12-3 or TRBV12-4 and TRBJ1-5; TRBD1 agrees at 11 bases. Trimming cost V 5 bases and J 2 bases; bases outside gene matches: 8. This CDR3 is 17 amino acids long. The CDR3 DNA sequence: TGTGCCAGCAGTCCAACCGGGACAGGGGGTGGCAATCAGCCCCAGCATTTT. It translates to CASSPTGTGGGNQPQHF.

This chain links TRBV10-1 with TRBJ2-2; the match to TRBD2 covers 10 bases. In germline, CDR1 is WNHNN, CDR2 SYGVQD (reference sequence). Unmatched junction bases numbered 18, after V lost 5 bases and J lost 3 bases. This CDR3 comprises 20 residues. The CDR3 loop is CASSQKAGASGSFDTGELFF. The CDR3 region has the DNA TGCGCCAGCAGTCAGAAAGCTGGGGCTAGCGGGAGCTTCGACACCGGGGAGCTGTTTTTT.

The rearrangement links TRBV2 to TRBJ2-7; 7 nucleotides align to TRBD1. V was pared by 4 bases and J by 4 bases, with 7 bases of the junction left unmatched. This CDR3 is 14 amino acids long. Looked up from germline, CDR1 is SNHLY and CDR2 is FYNNEI. The CDR3 coding sequence is TGTGCCAGCAGTGTGGAGACAGGGACGTACGAGCAGTACTTC. It codes for CASSVETGTYEQYF.

This chain joins TRBV25-1 and TRBJ2-7; TRBD2 aligns across 9 bases. CDR1 is MGHDK and CDR2 is SYGVNS in the germline V gene. J gave up 0 bases and V 5 bases, and 5 bases lay outside the gene matches. The CDR3 extends over 15 amino acids. DNA of the CDR3: TGTGCCAGCAGTTACAGACTAGCGGACTCCTACGAGCAGTACTTC. Amino acids: CASSYRLADSYEQYF.

This chain connects TRBV6-1 to TRBJ2-5; no clear D gene. Trimming stripped 0 bases from V and 4 bases from J, with 9 bases between. The germline gives CDR1 MNHNS, CDR2 SASEGT. The length of the CDR3 is 14 residues. The CDR3 sequence: CASSEAESPETQYF. DNA of the CDR3: TGTGCCAGCAGTGAAGCGGAGTCCCCAGAGACCCAGTACTTC.

The genes are TRBV20-1 and TRBJ1-1; weak D call: TRBD1 (6 bases). The CDR3 has 16 amino acids. In germline, CDR1 is DFQATT, CDR2 SNEGSKA (reference sequence). Trimming took off 6 bases at V and 3 bases at J, with 23 bases between the two ends. CDR3 loop: CSAPGGGQYLDTEAFF. The CDR3 coding sequence is TGCAGTGCCCCCGGCGGGGGGCAATATTTAGACACTGAAGCTTTCTTT.

The J gene is TRBJ2-3, the V gene TRBV14, with D maybe TRBD2 (5 bases). V lost 4 bases to trimming and J lost 4 bases, with 18 bases between them. Per germline, CDR1 SGHDN and CDR2 FVKESK. The CDR3 length is 16 residues. Here the CDR3 reads CASSLLWRLLSDTQYF. The CDR3 nucleotides read TGTGCCAGCAGCCTGCTCTGGAGGTTGTTATCAGATACGCAGTATTTT.

The chain links TRBV6-5 to TRBJ2-5; a possible D gene is TRBD2 (6 bases). CDR1 MNHEY and CDR2 SVGAGI come from the germline V gene. The CDR3 loop spans 16 amino acids. V was clipped by 4 bases and J by 4 bases, with 19 bases between them. The DNA for the CDR3 is TGTGCCAGCAGTTCGATGGGGGGTCCAACGAGAGAGACCCAGTACTTC. Translating it yields CASSSMGGPTRETQYF.

The chain recombines TRBV5-1 with TRBJ2-7; TRBD2 aligns across 11 bases. Judging by the DNA end, TRBJ2-1 fits better; the J call may be wrong. The CDR3 is made up of 16 amino acids. Per the germline V gene, CDR1 is SGHRS and CDR2 is YFSETQ. CDR3 nucleotide sequence: TGCGCCAGCAGCTTGGATAGGCTAGCGGGAGGAGATGAGCAGTTCTTC. This gives the protein CASSLDRLAGGDEQFF.

V usage is TRBV12-3 or TRBV12-4 and J usage is TRBJ1-1; no reliable D call. V dropped 2 bases and J dropped 1 base, with 17 bases sitting between them. The length of the CDR3 is 17 residues. CDR3 nucleotide sequence: TGTGCCAGCAGTTTAATGGATTCAGGAGGGAGGAACACTGAAGCTTTCTTT. Encoded protein: CASSLMDSGGRNTEAFF.

Of note for this clonotype: A single base separates this from a much larger clone, so it may be a read error. The chain uses TRBV7-2 and TRBJ1-1; D not resolved. V gave up 4 bases and J gave up 6 bases, with 15 bases separating them. The germline V gene has CDR1 SGHTA and CDR2 FQGNSA. There are 14 residues in the CDR3. The CDR3 reads CASSWAGFDAEAFF. CDR3 coding DNA: TGTGCCAGCAGCTGGGCAGGATTTGACGCTGAAGCTTTCTTT.

J is TRBJ1-1 and V is TRBV5-1; no clear D. This CDR3 contains 14 residues. The V and J ends lost 5 bases and 4 bases respectively, with 15 bases between them. Germline values: CDR1 SGHRS, CDR2 YFSETQ. The CDR3 here is CASSLREGSTEAFF. As DNA, the CDR3 is TGCGCCAGCAGTCTCAGAGAAGGGAGCACTGAAGCTTTCTTT.

This clonotype occurred a few times. The J gene is TRBJ2-7, the V gene TRBV27; unclear D gene. Between the trimmed V and J ends, which lost 2 bases and 3 bases, there was a span of 11 bases. The CDR3 is 14 residues long. The germline gives CDR1 MNHEY, CDR2 SMNVEV (reference sequence). CDR3 nucleotide sequence: TGTGCCAGCAGTTTAACACAGCCGCACTACGAGCAGTACTTC. It encodes CASSLTQPHYEQYF.

In this sample, this clonotype turned up a few times. The rearrangement links TRBV10-3 to TRBJ2-7; the D gene is possibly TRBD1 (6 bases). Germline lookup yields CDR1 ENHRY and CDR2 SYGVKD. The CDR3 contains 14 residues. V dropped 3 bases and J dropped 0 bases, with 9 bases sitting between them. This CDR3 is CAISEGDNSYEQYF. The CDR3 DNA follows: TGTGCCATCAGTGAAGGGGACAACTCCTACGAGCAGTACTTC.